The 11 T cell receptor beta chains in this list originate from one sample, sequenced in a study of T cells in narcolepsy. Clones were sequenced by immunoSEQ multiplex PCR, and TCRdb holds only the in-frame ones, with some missing. The table lists tens of thousands of clones, roughly four fifths of them singletons. Sample: CD45RA- memory CD4+ T cells from PBMCs. Receptors originate from a human donor with narcolepsy.

This chain links TRBV10-1 with TRBJ2-3; perhaps TRBD2 as D (6 bases). V was trimmed by 2 bases and J by 3 bases, leaving 9 bases between them. The CDR3 contains 14 residues. Germline V gives CDR1 WNHNN, CDR2 SYGVQD (reference sequence). CDR3 region: CASSEGGKTDTQYF. The CDR3 DNA follows: TGCGCCAGCAGTGAGGGAGGGAAAACAGATACGCAGTATTTT.

This clone was seen just once. The rearrangement uses TRBV27 and TRBJ1-2; TRBD1 agrees at 9 bases. V was pared by 7 bases and J by 4 bases, with 4 bases of the junction left unmatched. The CDR3 is 13 amino acids. Germline CDR1 is MNHEY and CDR2 is SMNVEV (reference sequence). The CDR3 sequence is CASKDRGGYGYTF. CDR3 in DNA: TGTGCCAGCAAGGACAGGGGAGGCTATGGCTACACCTTC.

The J gene is TRBJ2-1, the V gene TRBV7-9, with a weak D call TRBD1 (5 bases). Germline CDR1 reads SEHNR; CDR2 reads FQNEAQ (reference sequence). The germline V and J ends were trimmed by 5 bases and 7 bases, with 15 bases remaining between them. The CDR3 loop spans 14 amino acids. The CDR3 here is CASSPGSTVNEQFF. CDR3 coding DNA: TGTGCCAGCAGCCCCGGCTCGACAGTTAATGAGCAGTTCTTC.

The table lists this clone with a count of one. The V and J genes are TRBV4-3 and TRBJ2-3; the match to TRBD2 covers 7 bases. The length of the CDR3 is 15 residues. Germline V gene lookup returns CDR1 LGHNA and CDR2 YSLEER. Losses at the gene ends were 4 bases for V and 0 bases for J; bases not matched to a gene: 4. In nucleotides, the CDR3 is TGCGCCAGCAGCCCGACTAGCCGAAGCACAGATACGCAGTATTTT. The encoded protein is CASSPTSRSTDTQYF.

J is TRBJ1-3 and V is TRBV4-1; no clear D gene. CDR1 is MGHRA, CDR2 YSYEKL, per germline. There are 17 residues in the CDR3. The V end was cut by 1 base, the J end by 0 bases, with 13 bases between. The CDR3 sequence: CASSQGAQALSGNTIYF. The CDR3 DNA sequence: TGCGCCAGCAGCCAAGGAGCCCAAGCCCTCTCTGGAAACACCATATATTTT.

The genes are TRBV6-4 and TRBJ1-6; the D gene is possibly TRBD1 (5 bases). With 3 bases removed from V and 12 bases from J, the gap between germline ends came to 12 bases. This CDR3 has 13 residues. Germline lookup yields CDR1 MRHNA and CDR2 SNTAGT. CDR3 protein: CASSEEEGRPLHF. The CDR3, as DNA: TGTGCCAGCAGTGAGGAGGAGGGGAGACCCCTCCACTTT.

The rearrangement uses TRBV7-2 and TRBJ2-5; 9 nucleotides align to TRBD2. The J call may be in error: the DNA end matches TRBJ2-7 better. Germline-derived CDR1 and CDR2 are SGHTA and FQGNSA. The CDR3 totals 14 residues. The CDR3 loop reads CASSLSGGGYEQYF. The CDR3 nucleotides read TGTGCCAGCAGCCTTAGCGGGGGTGGATACGAGCAGTACTTC.

This chain joins TRBV6-1 and TRBJ1-5; D gene unclear. Germline loops: CDR1 MNHNS, CDR2 SASEGT. V lost 1 base, J lost 0 bases, and 10 bases lay in between. The CDR3 has 16 amino acids. CDR3: CASSEVSWASNQPQHF. CDR3 DNA: TGTGCCAGCAGTGAAGTGTCCTGGGCTAGCAATCAGCCCCAGCATTTT.

The J gene is TRBJ2-7, the V gene TRBV2; maybe TRBD2 (6 bases). This CDR3 region has 17 residues. CDR1 is SNHLY and CDR2 is FYNNEI in the germline V gene. V was clipped by 8 bases and J by 0 bases, with 23 bases between them. CDR3 bases: TGTGCCAGCGCCCCCCGTCGGGGGTCCTTGAGCTCCTACGAGCAGTACTTC. Translated, it gives CASAPRRGSLSSYEQYF.

V usage is TRBV10-1 and J usage is TRBJ2-3; D gene ambiguous. Per germline, CDR1 WNHNN and CDR2 SYGVQD (reference sequence). The V and J ends lost 6 bases and 4 bases respectively, with 11 bases between them. This CDR3 comprises 13 residues. The CDR3 nucleotides read TGCGCCAGCAGCCGACAAGACGCAGATACGCAGTATTTT. Translated, it gives CASSRQDADTQYF.

The chain couples TRBV5-1 to TRBJ2-5, with D possibly TRBD1 on 5 matching bases. CDR1 SGHRS and CDR2 YFSETQ come from the germline V gene. This CDR3 is 15 amino acids long. V gave up 1 base and J gave up 3 bases, with 13 bases separating them. In DNA, the CDR3 is TGCGCCAGCAGCTTGACAGGCACACGAGAAGAGACCCAGTACTTC. Encoded protein: CASSLTGTREETQYF. The full variable domain, with the rest looked up from reference TRBV5-1 and TRBJ2-5, is KAGVTQTPRYLIKTRGQQVTLSCSPISGHRSVSWYQQTPGQGLQFLFEYFSETQRNKGNFPGRFSGRQFSNSRSEMNVSTLELGDSALYLCASSLTGTREETQYFGPGTRLLVL.